These T cell receptor beta chains were read from a single sample in a study of blood T cells in healthy people across ages. From the 5' RACE reads, TCRdb called clonotypes with MiXCR, one entry per CDR3 protein. The table includes around 1.7 million distinct CDR3 sequences, approximately 28% detected once. Sequencing used blood. The receptors originated from a woman aged 25 to 39 in good health. The CDR3 runs from the conserved cysteine through the conserved F or W. D genes are given only for firm matches. Only some rows state a clone size, as once, few, many or a class for expanded clones.

V gene	clone size	J gene	D gene	CDR3 DNA	CDR3 protein
TRBV9	many	TRBJ2-7	NA	TGTGCCAGCAGCCCAGATGGGGGACCCCAGTACTTC	CASSPDGGPQYF
TRBV20-1	NA	TRBJ2-7	NA	TGCAGTGCTTCGCGAGGACTTACCTACAATGAGCAGTACTTC	CSASRGLTYNEQYF
TRBV6-5	NA	TRBJ2-5	TRBD2	TGTGCCAGCATCGGACTGCGGGGGGGCGTGAATGAGCAGTACTTC	CASIGLRGGVNEQYF
TRBV6-5	NA	TRBJ1-1	NA	TGTGCCAGCAGTGACCCCAGGGGTGGGAACACTGAAGCTTTCTTT	CASSDPRGGNTEAFF
TRBV7-9	many	TRBJ2-5	NA	TGTGCCAGCAGCCACACCCTGGGACCCGCAGAGACCCAGTACTTC	CASSHTLGPAETQYF
TRBV2	NA	TRBJ2-5	TRBD2	TGTGCCAGCCGTAAAGGTGCCGGGTCTAGCGGGGCAGAGACCCAGTACTTC	CASRKGAGSSGAETQYF
TRBV7-2	NA	TRBJ2-7	TRBD2	TGTGCCAGCAGTTCCGGGACTAGCGGGATTTACTACGAGCAGTACTTC	CASSSGTSGIYYEQYF
TRBV2	few	TRBJ2-5	TRBD2	TGTGCCAGCCAAGGGCCTAGCGGTGGAGTCAGGTACTTC	CASQGPSGGVRYF
TRBV7-9	few	TRBJ1-2	TRBD1	TGTGCCAGCAGCTTACCCCCTAAGGACAGGGTAAATGGCTACACCTTC	CASSLPPKDRVNGYTF
TRBV11-2	NA	TRBJ2-2	NA	TGTGCCAGCAGCTTACGGGCTAGCGTGAACACCGGGGAGCTGTTTTTT	CASSLRASVNTGELFF
TRBV5-1	many	TRBJ2-7	NA	TGCGCCAGCAGCTTGGAAGCAGCCATCTACGAGCAGTACTTC	CASSLEAAIYEQYF
TRBV7-2	NA	TRBJ1-2	NA	TGTGCCAGCAGCTTAGGACCCGGAAAAAACTATGGCTACACCTTC	CASSLGPGKNYGYTF
TRBV12-3/TRBV12-4	NA	TRBJ2-7	NA	TGTGCCAGCAGTGGGGGCTACTACTTCAACGAGCAGTACTTC	CASSGGYYFNEQYF
TRBV9	many	TRBJ2-7	NA	TGTGCCAGCAGCGTAGGTGCGGGGGCTTCCTACGAGCAGTACTTC	CASSVGAGASYEQYF
TRBV6-6	NA	TRBJ2-1	NA	TGTGCCAGCAGTTTGGCGGCGGGACGTTCCAATGAGCAGTTCTTC	CASSLAAGRSNEQFF
TRBV29-1	many	TRBJ2-1	NA	TGCAGCGTTGGGAACAATGAGCAGTTCTTC	CSVGNNEQFF
TRBV10-2	NA	TRBJ2-1	TRBD2	TGCGCCAGCAGTGTTATTAGCGGGAATCTCTACAATGAGCAGTTCTTC	CASSVISGNLYNEQFF
TRBV7-3	few	TRBJ1-1	TRBD1	TGTGCCAGCAGCTTATATGGGGACAGGGAAGCTTTCTTT	CASSLYGDREAFF
TRBV3-1	many	TRBJ2-7	TRBD1	TGTGCCAGCAGCCAGAGACAGGGAAACTACGAGCAGTACTTC	CASSQRQGNYEQYF
TRBV15	NA	TRBJ2-3	NA	TGTGCCACCAGCAGACGGGCCACGGGCGTAGGGCAGTATTTT	CATSRRATGVGQYF
TRBV18	few	TRBJ1-2	NA	TGTGCCAGCTCACCACGGAACGTACCAGGGGATGGCTACACCTTC	CASSPRNVPGDGYTF
TRBV6-5	many	TRBJ1-2	TRBD1	TGTGCCAGCAGTTACTCCCGGACAGGGGGCGGATATGGCTACACCTTC	CASSYSRTGGGYGYTF
TRBV7-2	few	TRBJ2-1	NA	TGTGCCAGCAGCTTAGGACCGGGGAGCAATGAGCAGTTCTTC	CASSLGPGSNEQFF
TRBV25-1	NA	TRBJ2-1	TRBD2	TGTGCCAGCAGTGAAGGGGGGACTAGCGGGAGCGATGAGCAGTTCTTC	CASSEGGTSGSDEQFF
TRBV6-6	few	TRBJ2-6	NA	TGTGCCAGCAGTTCGGGGACGGTCCCCTCTGGGGCCAACGTCCTGACTTTC	CASSSGTVPSGANVLTF
TRBV7-2	NA	TRBJ1-1	NA	TGTGCCAGCAGCTTAGGATCGGGGGGTACCACTGAAGCTTTCTTT	CASSLGSGGTTEAFF
TRBV2	NA	TRBJ2-3	TRBD2	TGTGCCAGCAGTGAAACGTCTAGCGGGGGTTCCACAGATACGCAGTATTTT	CASSETSSGGSTDTQYF
TRBV4-2	few	TRBJ2-2	TRBD2	TGTGCCAGCAGCCCACAACAAGCGGGGCCAACCGGGGAGCTGTTTTTT	CASSPQQAGPTGELFF
TRBV12-3/TRBV12-4	few	TRBJ1-2	NA	TGTGCCAGCACCACCCCTGGGGAGAGTAAAGGCTACACCTTC	CASTTPGESKGYTF
TRBV12-3/TRBV12-4	few	TRBJ1-5	NA	TGTGCCAGCAGGATAGGGTCGTCGCAGCCCCAGCATTTT	CASRIGSSQPQHF
TRBV20-1	NA	TRBJ2-7	NA	TGCAGTGCTCCCACAGGGTCACTGAACTCCTACAATGAGCAGTACTTC	CSAPTGSLNSYNEQYF
TRBV4-1	NA	TRBJ1-2	NA	TGCGCCAGCAGCCAAGATTTCGGGGCCCCTGGCTACACCTTC	CASSQDFGAPGYTF
TRBV29-1	NA	TRBJ1-2	NA	TGCAGCGTTGAACAGGTGGGCGGCTACACCTTC	CSVEQVGGYTF
TRBV4-3	few	TRBJ2-1	TRBD2	TGCGCCAGCAGTTCCCTCGGACTAGCTACGAATGAGCAGTTCTTC	CASSSLGLATNEQFF
TRBV21-1	NA	TRBJ2-5	NA	TGTGCCAGCAGGAAGCGACCTCCGGCACAAGAGACCCAGTACTTC	CASRKRPPAQETQYF
TRBV11-2	NA	TRBJ1-1	NA	TGCGCCAGCAGCTTAGGGAGAGGGGCTTCCTTT	CASSLGRGASF
TRBV7-9	many	TRBJ2-7	NA	TGTGCCAGCGGGATCTACGAGCAGTACTTC	CASGIYEQYF
TRBV5-6	few	TRBJ1-6	NA	TGTGCCAGCAGCTTGAGGCCAGGCGATAATTCACCCCTCCACTTT	CASSLRPGDNSPLHF
TRBV9	NA	TRBJ2-3	TRBD2	TGTGCCAGCAGCTACGCCGGGACTAGCGGCACAGATACGCAGTATTTT	CASSYAGTSGTDTQYF
TRBV7-2	NA	TRBJ1-2	NA	TGTGCCAGCAGCCCCGGTGGATTTCTGGAACGGAAAAACTATGGCTACACCTTC	CASSPGGFLERKNYGYTF
TRBV6-4	few	TRBJ1-2	NA	TGTGCCAGCAGTCCTTCCCGGATGAACTATGGCTACACCTTC	CASSPSRMNYGYTF
TRBV7-6	many	TRBJ1-5	NA	TGTGCCAGCAGTGGGCAGCCTAATCAGCCCCAGCATTTT	CASSGQPNQPQHF
TRBV2	few	TRBJ2-7	TRBD1	TGTGCCAGCAGGGAACCGGGACAGGGGCCGAACGAGCAGTACTTC	CASREPGQGPNEQYF
TRBV10-2	few	TRBJ2-5	NA	TGCGCCAGCGGCGGGACTCGTCAAGAGACCCAGTACTTC	CASGGTRQETQYF
TRBV11-2	NA	TRBJ2-3	TRBD2	TGTGCCAGCAGTCTGGGGGGGATCCGCCCGGATACGCAGTATTTT	CASSLGGIRPDTQYF
TRBV27	many	TRBJ2-4	NA	TGTGCCAGCCTCTACGGAAGCCGGGATCCCCCAACCAAAAACATTCAGTACTTC	CASLYGSRDPPTKNIQYF
TRBV7-2	few	TRBJ2-7	TRBD2	TGTGCCAGCAGCACCCGGACTAGCGGGGCCTCCTACGAGCAGTACTTC	CASSTRTSGASYEQYF